This T cell receptor (beta chain) derives from a study of blood T cell repertoires in COVID-19. The method was immunoSEQ multiplex PCR; TCRdb's version includes in-frame clones alone and lacks a portion of them. This table has approximately 260,000 clones, roughly 80% appearing once. The TCR comes from a woman aged 80 or over with active or convalescent COVID-19. What was sequenced was peripheral blood.

As DNA, the CDR3 is TGTGCCAGCTCCCCGGGACAGGGGGCCGGTGAGCAGTTCTTC. It codes for CASSPGQGAGEQFF. The chain couples TRBV18 to TRBJ2-1; 12 nucleotides agree with TRBD1. Germline V gives CDR1 KGHSH, CDR2 LQKENI. The junction had 6 bases not matched to a gene; V was cut back by 6 bases and J by 9 bases. The length of the CDR3 is 14 residues.